Shown below are 5 T cell receptor beta chains from a single sample sequenced in a study of shared clonotypes between healthy human individuals. TCRdb's copy holds only in-frame clones and misses some; the assay was immunoSEQ multiplex PCR. The table shows some 500,000 clones, with about 96% occurring only once. Sample: naive CD4+ T cells sorted from blood. Sample subset: CD45RA+ positively selected. The receptors were sampled from a young woman in good health.

This rearrangement joins TRBV18 to TRBJ2-7; D unresolved. Germline V gives CDR1 KGHSH, CDR2 LQKENI. This CDR3 contains 13 residues. The V end lost 3 bases, the J end lost 3 bases, and 9 bases lay between the germline ends. The CDR3 spells CASSPQDRYEQYF. CDR3 sequence (DNA): TGTGCCAGCTCACCTCAGGACCGCTACGAGCAGTACTTC.

The J gene is TRBJ2-6, the V gene TRBV4-1; perhaps D is TRBD1 or TRBD2 (5 bases each). The CDR3 runs 16 residues. Looked up from germline, CDR1 is MGHRA and CDR2 is YSYEKL. The V gene lost 6 bases and the J gene lost 1 base, with 13 bases spanning the gap. The CDR3 region is CASSPAGGSGANVLTF. CDR3 DNA sequence: TGCGCCAGCAGTCCTGCTGGGGGTTCTGGGGCCAACGTCCTGACTTTC.

The chain recombines TRBV1 with TRBJ1-4; TRBD1 is taken as the D call from the table, unchecked against the DNA. TRBV1 is given as a pseudogene. The CDR3 sequence is 13 residues long. CDR3 in DNA: TGCACCAGCAGCCAAGTACAGGGGTATAAACTGTTTTTT. Translating gives CTSSQVQGYKLFF.

The V gene is TRBV15, the J gene TRBJ2-1, with a possible D match to TRBD2 (5 bases). Per the germline V gene, CDR1 is LNHNV and CDR2 is YYDKDF (reference sequence). Trimming pared 0 bases from V and 3 bases from J, leaving 6 bases between. This CDR3 is 14 amino acids long. CDR3 sequence (DNA): TGTGCCACCAGCAGAGATACTAGCTACAATGAGCAGTTCTTC. This gives the protein CATSRDTSYNEQFF.

The chain employs TRBV19 and TRBJ2-3; TRBD1 aligns across 9 bases. This CDR3 contains 15 residues. V was pared by 4 bases and J by 2 bases, with 4 bases of the junction left unmatched. CDR1 and CDR2 from the germline V gene are LNHDA and SQIVND (reference sequence). The CDR3 DNA is TGTGCCAGTAGTACCGGGACAGGGAACACAGATACGCAGTATTTT. Translated, it gives CASSTGTGNTDTQYF.